The 14 T cell receptor beta chains given below trace back to one sample, sequenced in a study of T cell repertoires in cytomegalovirus infection. One entry per CDR3 protein, called by TCRdb with MiXCR from the reads. Among around 900,000 distinct CDR3 sequences, approximately 31% were seen once, and the ten largest hold around an eighth. These TCRs' antigens remain unknown. The material was cultured CD8+ T cells from PBMCs, obtained from culture after CMV antigen stimulation. Receptors originate from a human donor in good health (CMV status not recorded). Some clones in this sample may be carry-over from other donors' samples.

This clonotype has at least ten counts. This chain connects TRBV4-3 to TRBJ2-1, with D possibly TRBD1 on 5 matching bases. The CDR3 consists of 17 residues. Looked up from germline, CDR1 is LGHNA and CDR2 is YSLEER. With 3 bases removed from V and 2 bases from J, the gap between germline ends came to 17 bases. The CDR3 nucleotides are TGCGCCAGCAGCCACGGGCTCGTGAAGGGGACCTACAATGAGCAGTTCTTC. It specifies CASSHGLVKGTYNEQFF.

The chain has TRBV7-6 and TRBJ2-3; the match to TRBD2 covers 11 bases. The trim removed 7 bases at V and 4 bases at J, leaving 7 bases unmatched. Per germline, CDR1 SGHVS and CDR2 FNYEAQ. CDR3 length: 15 residues. For the CDR3, the DNA is TGTGCCAGCACCCTAGCGGGGGGAACTTCAGATACGCAGTATTTT. Translated: CASTLAGGTSDTQYF.

The chain carries TRBV4-1 and TRBJ2-7; 8 bases line up with TRBD1. Losses at the gene ends were 4 bases for V and 4 bases for J; bases not matched to a gene: 9. There are 15 residues in the CDR3. Germline CDR1 is MGHRA and CDR2 is YSYEKL. CDR3 residues: CASSPTARGLYEQYV. As DNA, the CDR3 is TGCGCCAGCAGCCCGACGGCCAGGGGGCTTTACGAGCAGTACGTC.

The chain is built from TRBV7-9 and TRBJ1-2; D perhaps matches TRBD1 (5 bases). This CDR3 spans 12 amino acids. Germline V lookup: CDR1 SEHNR, CDR2 FQNEAQ (reference sequence). Trimming took 5 bases from V and 5 from J, leaving 9 bases between them. In DNA, the CDR3 is TGTGCCAGCAGCGGAGGGGCTTATGGCTACACCTTC. Protein: CASSGGAYGYTF. Together with reference TRBV7-9 and TRBJ1-2, the CDR3 gives the full variable domain: DTGVSQNPRHKITKRGQNVTFRCDPISEHNRLYWYRQTLGQGPEFLTYFQNEAQLEKSRLLSDRFSAERPKGSFSTLEIQRTEQGDSAMYLCASSGGAYGYTFGSGTRLTVV.

In its sample, this clonotype was seen a few times. V usage is TRBV7-9 and J usage is TRBJ2-5; no clear D gene. Per the germline V gene, CDR1 is SEHNR and CDR2 is FQNEAQ (reference sequence). Trimming removed 5 bases at V and 2 bases at J, with 12 bases between. There are 14 residues in the CDR3. DNA for the CDR3: TGTGCCAGCAGCGTCCCCGGCAGTCAAGAGACCCAGTACTTC. Protein: CASSVPGSQETQYF.

For the CDR3, the DNA is TGTGCCAGCAGTCTTGACAGGGGTCCCTACGAGCAGTACTTC. Protein sequence: CASSLDRGPYEQYF. V is TRBV6-5 and J is TRBJ2-7, with 8 bases aligning to TRBD1. The CDR3 sequence is 14 residues long. CDR1 is MNHEY, CDR2 SVGAGI, per germline. Trimming cost V 5 bases and J 2 bases; bases outside gene matches: 5.

This chain joins TRBV20-1 and TRBJ1-6; TRBD1 might be the D (6 bases). Germline values: CDR1 DFQATT, CDR2 SNEGSKA (reference sequence). V was cut by 0 bases and J by 15 bases, with 21 bases left in between. This CDR3 comprises 15 residues. The CDR3 sequence is CSARDEGIFRGGLHF. The CDR3 coding sequence is TGCAGTGCTAGAGATGAGGGGATCTTCCGAGGGGGCCTCCACTTT.

This clonotype was seen a handful of times. The chain is built from TRBV12-3 or TRBV12-4 and TRBJ1-5; 7 nucleotides agree with TRBD1. V trimming: 7 bases; J trimming: 4 bases; junction bases outside the gene matches: 19. The CDR3 totals 18 residues. DNA for the CDR3: TGTGCCAGCAAAGGTGAAAGGGGGCGCGGTAATCGGAATCAGCCCCAGCATTTT. As protein: CASKGERGRGNRNQPQHF.

This clonotype appeared many times. CDR3 bases: TGCGCCAGCACCTACGAGCGGGAGACCCAGTACTTC. This codes for CASTYERETQYF. The rearrangement joins TRBV10-2 to TRBJ2-5, with D possibly TRBD2 on 5 matching bases. V lost 7 bases and J lost 5, with 11 bases in between. From germline, CDR1 is WSHSY and CDR2 SAAADI. The CDR3 has 12 residues.

This clonotype has more than one count but fewer than ten. The chain links TRBV10-3 to TRBJ2-7; 11 bases match TRBD1. Per the germline V gene, CDR1 is ENHRY and CDR2 is SYGVKD. After removal of 8 bases from V and 6 bases from J, the junction contained 30 bases not matched to a gene. The CDR3 length is 21 residues. The CDR3 DNA sequence: TGTGCCATCCGGACAGGGGGCGAAATAAGCGGGGGGCAGAGAGATATGGGCGAGCAGTACTTC. Encoded protein: CAIRTGGEISGGQRDMGEQYF.

This clonotype came up many times. The J gene is TRBJ2-2, the V gene TRBV12-3 or TRBV12-4; TRBD2 is a possible D gene (6 bases). Trimming pared 6 bases from V and 1 base from J, leaving 12 bases between. The CDR3 runs 15 residues. Here the CDR3 reads CASSPWDLNTGELFF. The CDR3 nucleotides are TGTGCCAGCAGCCCTTGGGACTTGAACACCGGGGAGCTGTTTTTT.

The J gene is TRBJ2-7, the V gene TRBV14, with unresolved D. Germline V gives CDR1 SGHDN, CDR2 FVKESK. The CDR3 is 17 amino acids. V lost 0 bases to trimming and J lost 2 bases, with 17 bases between them. CDR3 sequence (DNA): TGTGCCAGCAGCCAAGATTTCCCCAGGCGAGTCCCCTACGAGCAGTACTTC. Protein sequence: CASSQDFPRRVPYEQYF.

This clonotype has only one observation. V usage is TRBV7-6 and J usage is TRBJ2-3; TRBD2 agrees at 11 bases. Unmatched junction bases numbered 16, after V lost 3 bases and J lost 5 bases. This CDR3 is 19 amino acids long. The V gene's germline CDR1 is SGHVS and CDR2 FNYEAQ. In DNA, the CDR3 is TGTGCCAGCAGCTTTATGAGACCTAGACTAGCGGGGACTGTAGATACGCAGTATTTT. Translated, it gives CASSFMRPRLAGTVDTQYF.

J is TRBJ2-1 and V is TRBV27; a weak D match, TRBD1 (5 bases). V lost 7 bases and J 3 bases, leaving 19 bases between the germline ends. Germline V gene sequence: CDR1 MNHEY, CDR2 SMNVEV (reference sequence). The CDR3 has 16 amino acids. The CDR3 region is CASTFSVGAVYNEQFF. The CDR3 DNA is TGTGCCAGCACCTTCTCTGTAGGGGCTGTCTACAATGAGCAGTTCTTC.